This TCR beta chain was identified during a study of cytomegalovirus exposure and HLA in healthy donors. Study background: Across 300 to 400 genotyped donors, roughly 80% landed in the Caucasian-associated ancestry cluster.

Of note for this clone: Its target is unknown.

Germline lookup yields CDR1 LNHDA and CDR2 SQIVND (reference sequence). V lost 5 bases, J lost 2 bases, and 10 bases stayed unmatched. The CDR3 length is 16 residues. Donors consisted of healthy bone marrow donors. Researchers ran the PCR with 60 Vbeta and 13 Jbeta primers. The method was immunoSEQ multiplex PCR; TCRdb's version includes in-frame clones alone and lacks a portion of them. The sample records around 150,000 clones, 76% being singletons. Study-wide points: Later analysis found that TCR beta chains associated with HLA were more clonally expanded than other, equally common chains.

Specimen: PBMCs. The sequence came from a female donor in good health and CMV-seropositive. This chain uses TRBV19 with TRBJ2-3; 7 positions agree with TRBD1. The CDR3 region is CASSVTPGQHTDTQYF. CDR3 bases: TGTGCCAGTAGTGTCACCCCGGGACAGCACACAGATACGCAGTATTTT.